This T cell receptor (beta chain) emerged from a study of T cell repertoires in cytomegalovirus infection. Overall study: Both CMV infection and a matching HLA type were indicated by public TCR beta signatures. Study conclusions and caveats: Across the ex vivo response, the dominant clonotypes were HLA-C-restricted CMV-specific TCR beta clonotypes. Pooled public TCR beta family frequency picked out CMV carriers with the relevant HLA.

TCRdb re-called the reads with MiXCR, one entry per CDR3 protein. The sample yields fewer than 550,000 distinct CDR3 sequences, about 10% seen once. CDR1 is SQVTM, CDR2 ANQGSEA, per germline. The CDR3 extends over 12 amino acids. Trimming stripped 7 bases from V and 0 bases from J, with 9 bases between. This clonotype occurred a few times. What it binds is not known. The sample was PBMCs. The chain joins TRBV29-1 to TRBJ1-1, with no clear D. This TCR was recovered from a human donor in good health (CMV status not recorded). Some clones in this sample may be carry-over from other donors' samples. The CDR3 nucleotides are TGCAGCGCGGTGGGTATGAACACTGAAGCTTTCTTT. It is translated as CSAVGMNTEAFF.